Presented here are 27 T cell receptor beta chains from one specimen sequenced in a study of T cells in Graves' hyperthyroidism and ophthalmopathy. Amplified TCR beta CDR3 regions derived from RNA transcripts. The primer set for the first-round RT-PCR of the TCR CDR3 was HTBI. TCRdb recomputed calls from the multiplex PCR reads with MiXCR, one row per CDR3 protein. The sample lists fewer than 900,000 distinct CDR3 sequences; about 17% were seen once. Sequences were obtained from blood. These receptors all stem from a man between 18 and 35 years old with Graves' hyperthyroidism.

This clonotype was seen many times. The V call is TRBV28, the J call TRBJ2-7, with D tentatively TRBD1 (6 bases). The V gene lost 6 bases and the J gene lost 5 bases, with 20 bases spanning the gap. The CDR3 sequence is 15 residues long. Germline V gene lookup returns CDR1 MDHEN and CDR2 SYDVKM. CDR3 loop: CASSPRGTGHDEQYF. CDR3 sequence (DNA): TGTGCCAGCAGCCCACGAGGTACAGGGCACGACGAGCAGTACTTC.

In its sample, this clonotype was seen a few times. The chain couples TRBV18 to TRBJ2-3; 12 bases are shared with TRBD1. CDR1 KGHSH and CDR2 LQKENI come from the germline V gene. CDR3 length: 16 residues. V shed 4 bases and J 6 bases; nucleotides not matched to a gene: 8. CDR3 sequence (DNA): TGTGCCAGCTCACTCCGGTCGGGGACAGGGGGCGATACGCAGTATTTT. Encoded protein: CASSLRSGTGGDTQYF. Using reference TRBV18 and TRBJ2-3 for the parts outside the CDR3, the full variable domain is NAGVMQNPRHLVRRRGQEARLRCSPMKGHSHVYWYRQLPEEGLKFMVYLQKENIIDESGMPKERFSAEFPKEGPSILRIQQVVRGDSAAYFCASSLRSGTGGDTQYFGPGTRLTVL.

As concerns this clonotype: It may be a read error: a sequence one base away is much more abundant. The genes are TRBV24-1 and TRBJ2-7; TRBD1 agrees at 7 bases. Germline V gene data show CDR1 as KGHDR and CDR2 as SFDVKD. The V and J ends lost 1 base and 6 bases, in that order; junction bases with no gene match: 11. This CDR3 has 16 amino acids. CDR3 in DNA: TGTGCCACCAGTGATTTAGCCGGGACAGAGGGCTGCGAGCAGTACTTC. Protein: CATSDLAGTEGCEQYF.

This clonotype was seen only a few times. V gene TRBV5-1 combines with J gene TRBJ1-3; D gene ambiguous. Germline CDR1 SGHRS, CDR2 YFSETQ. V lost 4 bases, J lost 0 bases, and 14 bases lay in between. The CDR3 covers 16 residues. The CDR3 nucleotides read TGCGCCAGCAGCCCAGGAACCACTTACTCTGGAAACACCATATATTTT. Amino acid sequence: CASSPGTTYSGNTIYF.

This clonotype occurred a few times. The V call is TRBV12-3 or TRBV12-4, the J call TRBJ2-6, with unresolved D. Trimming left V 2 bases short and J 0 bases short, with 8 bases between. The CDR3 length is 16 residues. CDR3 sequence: CASSLSLDSGANVLTF. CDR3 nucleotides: TGTGCCAGCAGTTTAAGCCTCGACTCTGGGGCCAACGTCCTGACTTTC.

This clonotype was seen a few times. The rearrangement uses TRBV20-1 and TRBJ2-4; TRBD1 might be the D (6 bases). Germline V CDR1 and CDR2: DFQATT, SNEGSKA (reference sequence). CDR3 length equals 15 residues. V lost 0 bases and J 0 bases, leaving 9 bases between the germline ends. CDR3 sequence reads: CSARDTGRAKNIQYF. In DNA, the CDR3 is TGCAGTGCTAGAGATACAGGGCGAGCCAAAAACATTCAGTACTTC.

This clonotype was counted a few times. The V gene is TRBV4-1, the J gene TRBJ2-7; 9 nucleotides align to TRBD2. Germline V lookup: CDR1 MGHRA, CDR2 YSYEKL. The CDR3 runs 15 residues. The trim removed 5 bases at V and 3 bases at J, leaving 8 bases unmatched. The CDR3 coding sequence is TGCGCCAGCAGCTGGCGGGGGGGAGGGGACTACGAGCAGTACTTC. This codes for CASSWRGGGDYEQYF.

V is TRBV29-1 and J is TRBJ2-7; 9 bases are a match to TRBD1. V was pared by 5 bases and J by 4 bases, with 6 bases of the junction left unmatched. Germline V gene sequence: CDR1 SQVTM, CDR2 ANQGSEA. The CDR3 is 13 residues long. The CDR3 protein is CSVPGTGKYEQYF. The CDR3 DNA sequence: TGCAGCGTTCCCGGGACAGGGAAATACGAGCAGTACTTC.

The DNA of the CDR3 is TGTGCCAGCAGTTTTATCGGGAACACTGAAGCTTTCTTT. Its protein product is CASSFIGNTEAFF. The genes are TRBV12-3 or TRBV12-4 and TRBJ1-1, with D hard to call. The CDR3 contains 13 residues. Trimming stripped 3 bases from V and 1 base from J, with 6 bases between.

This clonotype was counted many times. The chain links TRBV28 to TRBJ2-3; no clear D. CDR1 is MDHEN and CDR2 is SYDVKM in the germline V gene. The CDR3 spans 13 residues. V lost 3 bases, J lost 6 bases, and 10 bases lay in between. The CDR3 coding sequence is TGTGCCAGCAGTTTTCTCGCTGCCGATACGCAGTATTTT. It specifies CASSFLAADTQYF.

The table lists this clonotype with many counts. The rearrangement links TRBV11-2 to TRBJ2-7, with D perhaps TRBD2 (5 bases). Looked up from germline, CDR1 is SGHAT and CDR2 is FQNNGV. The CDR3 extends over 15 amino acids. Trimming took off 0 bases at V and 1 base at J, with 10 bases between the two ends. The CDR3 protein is CASSLERARSYEQYF. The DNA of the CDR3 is TGTGCCAGCAGCTTAGAGAGGGCTCGGTCCTACGAGCAGTACTTC.

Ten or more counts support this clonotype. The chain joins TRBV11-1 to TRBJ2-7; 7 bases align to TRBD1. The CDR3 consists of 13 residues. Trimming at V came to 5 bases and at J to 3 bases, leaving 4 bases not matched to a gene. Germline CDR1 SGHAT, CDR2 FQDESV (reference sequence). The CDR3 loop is CASSEDRSYEQYF. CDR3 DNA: TGTGCCAGCAGCGAGGACAGGAGCTACGAGCAGTACTTC. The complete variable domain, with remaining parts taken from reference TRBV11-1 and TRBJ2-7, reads EAEVAQSPRYKITEKSQAVAFWCDPISGHATLYWYRQILGQGPELLVQFQDESVVDDSQLPKDRFSAERLKGVDSTLKIQPAELGDSAMYLCASSEDRSYEQYFGPGTRLTVT.

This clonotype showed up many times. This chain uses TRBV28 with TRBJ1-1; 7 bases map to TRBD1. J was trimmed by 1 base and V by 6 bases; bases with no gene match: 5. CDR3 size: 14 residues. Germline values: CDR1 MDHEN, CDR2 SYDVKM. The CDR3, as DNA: TGTGCCAGCAGGGTGGGACAGCAGAACACTGAAGCTTTCTTT. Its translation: CASRVGQQNTEAFF.

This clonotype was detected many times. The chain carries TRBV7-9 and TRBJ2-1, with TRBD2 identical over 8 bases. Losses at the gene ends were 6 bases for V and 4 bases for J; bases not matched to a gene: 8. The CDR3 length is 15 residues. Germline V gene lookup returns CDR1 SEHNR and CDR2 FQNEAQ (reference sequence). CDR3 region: CASSSTSGGYNEQFF. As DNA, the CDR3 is TGTGCCAGCAGTTCAACTAGCGGAGGTTACAATGAGCAGTTCTTC.

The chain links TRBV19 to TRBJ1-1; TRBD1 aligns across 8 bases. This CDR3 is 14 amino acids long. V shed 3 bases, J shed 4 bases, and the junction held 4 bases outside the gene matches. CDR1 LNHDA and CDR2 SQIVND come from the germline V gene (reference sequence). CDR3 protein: CASSIRGHGTEAFF. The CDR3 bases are TGTGCCAGTAGTATCAGGGGGCATGGCACTGAAGCTTTCTTT.

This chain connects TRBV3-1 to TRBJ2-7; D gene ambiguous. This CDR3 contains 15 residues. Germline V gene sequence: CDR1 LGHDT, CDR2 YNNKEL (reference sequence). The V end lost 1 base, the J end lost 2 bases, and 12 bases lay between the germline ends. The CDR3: CASSQGPSSAYEQYF. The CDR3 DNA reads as TGTGCCAGCAGCCAAGGGCCCTCTAGTGCCTACGAGCAGTACTTC.

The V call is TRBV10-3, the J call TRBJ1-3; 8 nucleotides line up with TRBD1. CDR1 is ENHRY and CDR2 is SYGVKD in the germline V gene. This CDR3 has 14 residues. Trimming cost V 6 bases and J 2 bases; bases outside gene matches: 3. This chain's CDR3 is CAIRTDRAGNTIYF. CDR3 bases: TGTGCCATCAGGACGGACAGGGCTGGAAACACCATATATTTT.

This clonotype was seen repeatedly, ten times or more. The CDR3 loop is CSVDSGQGWMETQYF. In DNA, the CDR3 is TGCAGCGTGGACTCTGGACAGGGATGGATGGAGACCCAGTACTTC. This chain connects TRBV29-1 to TRBJ2-5, with 8 bases matching TRBD1. V lost 6 bases and J lost 5; bases outside the gene matches: 14. Germline V lookup: CDR1 SQVTM, CDR2 ANQGSEA. There are 15 residues in the CDR3.

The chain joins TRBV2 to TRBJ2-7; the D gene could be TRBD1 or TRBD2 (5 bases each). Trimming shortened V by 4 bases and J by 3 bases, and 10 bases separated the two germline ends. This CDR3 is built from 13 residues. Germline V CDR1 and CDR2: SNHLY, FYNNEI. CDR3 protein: CASSGGPFYEQYF. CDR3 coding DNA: TGTGCCAGCAGTGGGGGACCCTTCTACGAGCAGTACTTC.

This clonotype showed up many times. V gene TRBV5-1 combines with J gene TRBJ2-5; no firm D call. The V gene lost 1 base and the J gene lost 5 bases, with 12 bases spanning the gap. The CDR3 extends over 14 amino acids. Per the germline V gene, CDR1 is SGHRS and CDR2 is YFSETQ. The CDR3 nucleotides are TGCGCCAGCAGCTTGAGGGTATCTTCGGAGACCCAGTACTTC. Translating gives CASSLRVSSETQYF.

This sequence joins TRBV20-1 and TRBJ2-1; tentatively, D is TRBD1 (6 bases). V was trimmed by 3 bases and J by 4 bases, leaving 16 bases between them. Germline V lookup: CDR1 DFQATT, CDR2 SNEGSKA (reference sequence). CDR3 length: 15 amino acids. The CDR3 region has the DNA TGCAGTGCTAGGCGGACAGCTGTGGGGTACAATGAGCAGTTCTTC. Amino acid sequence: CSARRTAVGYNEQFF.

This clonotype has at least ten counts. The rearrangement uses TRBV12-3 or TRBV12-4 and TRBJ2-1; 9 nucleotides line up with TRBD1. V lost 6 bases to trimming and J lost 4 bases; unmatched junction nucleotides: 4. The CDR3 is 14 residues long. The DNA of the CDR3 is TGTGCCAGCAGCACCGGGACAGGGTACAATGAGCAGTTCTTC. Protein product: CASSTGTGYNEQFF.

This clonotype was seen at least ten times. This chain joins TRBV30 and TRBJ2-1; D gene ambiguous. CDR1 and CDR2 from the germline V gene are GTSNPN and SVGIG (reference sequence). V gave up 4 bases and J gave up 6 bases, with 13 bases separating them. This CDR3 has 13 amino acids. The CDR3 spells CAWTKEQGNEQFF. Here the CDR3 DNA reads TGTGCCTGGACCAAAGAGCAAGGCAATGAGCAGTTCTTC.

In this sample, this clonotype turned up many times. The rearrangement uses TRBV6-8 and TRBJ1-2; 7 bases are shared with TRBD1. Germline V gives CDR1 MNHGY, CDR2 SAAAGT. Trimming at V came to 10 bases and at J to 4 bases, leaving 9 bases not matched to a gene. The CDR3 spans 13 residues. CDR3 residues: CATFPGGVYGYTF. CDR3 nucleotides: TGTGCCACCTTTCCAGGGGGAGTCTATGGCTACACCTTC.

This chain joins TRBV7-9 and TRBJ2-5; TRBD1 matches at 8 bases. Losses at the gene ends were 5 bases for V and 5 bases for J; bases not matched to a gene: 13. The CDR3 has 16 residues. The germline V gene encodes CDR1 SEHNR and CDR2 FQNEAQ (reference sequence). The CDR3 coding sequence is TGTGCCAGCAGCGATAGCAAATCAGGGGGCGCGGAGACCCAGTACTTC. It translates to CASSDSKSGGAETQYF.

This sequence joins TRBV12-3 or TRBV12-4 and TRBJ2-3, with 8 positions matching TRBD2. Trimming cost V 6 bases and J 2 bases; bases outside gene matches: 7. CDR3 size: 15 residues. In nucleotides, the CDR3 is TGTGCCAGCAGAGCACTAGCGGCTAACACAGATACGCAGTATTTT. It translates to CASRALAANTDTQYF.

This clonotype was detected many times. CDR3 loop: CASSLGASGYEQYF. As DNA, the CDR3 is TGTGCCAGCAGTTTAGGGGCTAGCGGTTACGAGCAGTACTTC. The chain is built from TRBV12-3 or TRBV12-4 and TRBJ2-7; 7 nucleotides line up with TRBD2. V was clipped by 1 base and J by 4 bases; unmatched bases: 4. The CDR3 has 14 amino acids.